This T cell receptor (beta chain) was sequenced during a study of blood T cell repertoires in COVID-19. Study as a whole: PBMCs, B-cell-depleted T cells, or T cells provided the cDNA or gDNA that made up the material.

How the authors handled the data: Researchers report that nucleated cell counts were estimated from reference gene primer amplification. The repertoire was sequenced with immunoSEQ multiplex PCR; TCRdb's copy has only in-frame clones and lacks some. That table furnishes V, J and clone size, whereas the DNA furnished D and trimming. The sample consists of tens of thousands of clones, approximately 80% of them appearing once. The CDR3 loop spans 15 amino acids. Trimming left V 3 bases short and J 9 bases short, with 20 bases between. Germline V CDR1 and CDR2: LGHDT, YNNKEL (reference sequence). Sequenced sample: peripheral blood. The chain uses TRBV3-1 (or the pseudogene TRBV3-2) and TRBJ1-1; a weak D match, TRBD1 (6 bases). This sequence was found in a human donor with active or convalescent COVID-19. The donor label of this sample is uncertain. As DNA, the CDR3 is TGTGCCAGCAGCCACCGCAGGGGAGGGGCGGGTCAAGCTTTCTTT. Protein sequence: CASSHRRGGAGQAFF.